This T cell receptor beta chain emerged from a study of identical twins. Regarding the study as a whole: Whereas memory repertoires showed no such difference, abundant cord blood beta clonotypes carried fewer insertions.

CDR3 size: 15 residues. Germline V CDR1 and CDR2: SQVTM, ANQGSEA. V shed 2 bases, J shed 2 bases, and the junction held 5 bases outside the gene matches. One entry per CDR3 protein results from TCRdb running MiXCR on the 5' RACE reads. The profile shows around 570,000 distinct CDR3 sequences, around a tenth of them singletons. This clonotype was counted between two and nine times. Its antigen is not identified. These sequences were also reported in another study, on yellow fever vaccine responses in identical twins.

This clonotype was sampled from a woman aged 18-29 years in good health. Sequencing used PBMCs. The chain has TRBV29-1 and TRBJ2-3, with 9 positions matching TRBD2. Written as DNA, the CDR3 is TGCAGCGTTGAACGGCGGGGGGGGTACACAGATACGCAGTATTTT. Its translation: CSVERRGGYTDTQYF.